This TCR beta chain is drawn from a study of cytomegalovirus exposure and HLA in healthy donors. Overall study context: An earlier analysis identified 95 million to 120 million unique TCR beta sequences in about 180 million T cells. Study-level results: In an earlier analysis, in around 590 donors, most V segments appeared productive either ~87% or ~30% of the time.

Concerning this clone itself: Its matching antigen is unknown.

PCR was performed using 60 Vbeta and 13 Jbeta primers. TCRdb keeps only in-frame clones here, not all; method: immunoSEQ multiplex PCR. The sample carries 200,000 or so clones, around three quarters recorded once. Per germline, CDR1 SGDLS and CDR2 YYNGEE. The CDR3 is 13 residues long. Trimming took 1 base from V and 9 from J, leaving 11 bases between them. The sequence was collected from a man in his forties in good health and CMV-seronegative. The sample comprised PBMCs. The rearrangement links TRBV9 to TRBJ2-1, with D tentatively TRBD2 (5 bases). CDR3 sequence (DNA): TGTGCCAGCAGCGTAACGGGGAAAACTGAGCAGTTCTTC. Protein: CASSVTGKTEQFF. The full variable domain, completed using reference TRBV9 and TRBJ2-1, is DSGVTQTPKHLITATGQRVTLRCSPRSGDLSVYWYQQSLDQGLQFLIQYYNGEERAKGNILERFSAQQFPDLHSELNLSSLELGDSALYFCASSVTGKTEQFFGPGTRLTVL.